The rows below give T cell receptor beta chains drawn from one sample of a study of cytomegalovirus exposure and HLA in healthy donors. Only in-frame clones appear in the TCRdb table, and some are missing; sequencing was by immunoSEQ multiplex PCR. The profile covers over 100,000 clones, with approximately 87% appearing a single time and roughly 2.6% taken by the ten largest. The sequenced sample was PBMCs. Source of these receptors: a middle-aged man in good health and CMV-seronegative. Both conserved end residues are part of each CDR3. The D gene is left open where the match is weak. Clone size, where shown, is once, few, many, or a class for clones that have expanded.

.	TRBV5-1	TRBJ2-6	few	CASSLEGGMGANVLTF	TGCGCCAGCAGCTTGGAGGGGGGGATGGGGGCCAACGTCCTGACTTTC
TRBD2	TRBV19	TRBJ2-1	few	CASSPGGGSDEQFF	TGTGCCAGTAGTCCTGGCGGGGGGTCGGATGAGCAGTTCTTC
.	TRBV19	TRBJ2-7	.	CASSIGGSDEQYF	TGTGCCAGTAGTATTGGAGGGAGCGACGAGCAGTACTTC
.	TRBV10-3	TRBJ1-2	once	CAIQGGYGYTF	TGTGCCATCCAGGGTGGCTATGGCTACACCTTC
.	TRBV4-2	TRBJ1-5	few	CASSQEGSSNQPQHF	TGTGCCAGCAGCCAAGAGGGGAGTAGCAATCAGCCCCAGCATTTT
.	TRBV29-1	TRBJ1-2	.	CSVETRNYGYTF	TGCAGCGTTGAAACGAGAAATTATGGCTACACCTTC
TRBD1	TRBV10-3	TRBJ2-3	.	CAISDSDRGVIDTQYF	TGTGCCATCAGTGACTCCGACAGGGGTGTAATAGATACGCAGTATTTT
.	TRBV7-2	TRBJ2-3	few	CASSLEFLALTDTQYF	TGTGCCAGCAGCTTAGAATTCCTAGCGCTCACAGATACGCAGTATTTT
.	TRBV6-1	TRBJ1-2	.	CASSGVSTAAYGYTF	TGTGCCAGCAGTGGTGTATCCACCGCGGCCTATGGCTACACCTTC
.	TRBV9	TRBJ1-6	.	CASSVDPLGGSPLHF	TGTGCCAGCAGCGTAGATCCCTTAGGGGGTTCACCCCTCCACTTT
TRBD2	TRBV29-1	TRBJ2-1	.	CSGRTSGGPNYNEQFF	TGCAGCGGTCGGACTAGCGGGGGGCCGAATTACAATGAGCAGTTCTTC
.	TRBV6-6	TRBJ2-3	.	CASSSLANTDTQYF	TGTGCCAGCAGTAGCTTAGCTAACACAGATACGCAGTATTTT
TRBD1	TRBV12-5	TRBJ1-6	.	CASGLVPLGDRGRALHF	TGTGCTAGTGGTTTGGTACCCCTCGGGGACAGGGGCCGCGCCCTCCACTTT
TRBD1	TRBV6-5	TRBJ2-7	.	CASRPTGGTHYEQYF	TGTGCCAGCAGACCAACAGGGGGCACACACTACGAGCAGTACTTC
.	TRBV28	TRBJ1-1	.	CASSLIGGSGETEAFF	TGTGCCAGCAGTTTAATCGGGGGAAGCGGAGAGACTGAAGCTTTCTTT
TRBD2	TRBV5-1	TRBJ2-3	.	CASSWGLAGRTDTQYF	TGCGCCAGCAGCTGGGGACTAGCGGGGCGCACAGATACGCAGTATTTT
.	TRBV7-9	TRBJ1-1	.	CASSARGGAGTEAFF	TGTGCCAGCAGCGCCCGAGGGGGGGCAGGGACTGAAGCTTTCTTT
TRBD1	TRBV9	TRBJ1-5	.	CASSVVSGTGGGQPQHF	TGTGCCAGCAGCGTAGTATCCGGGACAGGGGGAGGCCAGCCCCAGCATTTT
.	TRBV6-1	TRBJ1-2	.	CASSGTQNYGYTF	TGTGCCAGCAGTGGTACCCAAAACTATGGTTACACCTTC
.	TRBV4-1	TRBJ1-5	.	CASSQVPNSQWQPQHF	TGCGCCAGCAGCCAAGTTCCGAACAGTCAGTGGCAGCCCCAGCATTTT
.	TRBV11-3	TRBJ1-4	.	CASSLGPDEKLFF	TGTGCCAGCAGCTTAGGCCCAGATGAAAAACTGTTTTTT
TRBD2	TRBV12-5	TRBJ2-3	.	CASGLVQVAGERNTQYF	TGTGCTAGTGGTTTGGTACAGGTAGCGGGGGAGCGGAATACGCAGTATTTT
TRBD2	TRBV27	TRBJ2-7	.	CASASGSGAYEQYF	TGTGCTTCGGCTAGCGGGTCCGGGGCCTACGAGCAGTACTTC
.	TRBV7-9	TRBJ2-2	.	CASSLTTGANTGELFF	TGTGCCAGCAGCCTCACGACAGGAGCGAACACCGGGGAGCTGTTTTTT
TRBD2	TRBV9	TRBJ2-2	.	CASSVLTGGPGELFF	TGTGCCAGCAGCGTCTTGACGGGGGGGCCCGGGGAGCTGTTTTTT
.	TRBV12-2	TRBJ1-5	.	CASRLDRGVDQPQHF	TGTGCAAGTCGCTTAGATCGGGGGGTGGATCAGCCCCAGCATTTT
.	TRBV2	TRBJ1-5	.	CASSVQIYQPQHF	TGTGCCAGCAGTGTCCAGATCTATCAGCCCCAGCATTTT
TRBD2	TRBV13	TRBJ2-3	.	CASSSRLAGGLDTQYF	TGTGCCAGCAGCTCCAGACTAGCGGGGGGATTGGATACGCAGTATTTT
TRBD1	TRBV7-9	TRBJ2-7	few	CASSSPGQGYEQYF	TGTGCCAGCAGCTCGCCGGGACAGGGGTACGAGCAGTACTTC
.	TRBV7-2	TRBJ1-1	.	CASSLPGAGRTEAFF	TGTGCCAGCAGCCTACCAGGGGCGGGTCGGACTGAAGCTTTCTTT
.	TRBV27	TRBJ2-7	.	CASSLSRGTQTYEQYF	TGTGCCAGCAGTCTATCCAGGGGGACTCAAACCTACGAGCAGTACTTC
.	TRBV6-6	TRBJ2-3	.	CASADGRGSTDTQYF	TGTGCCAGCGCAGACGGTCGGGGAAGCACAGATACGCAGTATTTT
.	TRBV6-5	TRBJ1-5	few	CASSRTVNQPQHF	TGTGCCAGCAGCAGGACAGTTAATCAGCCCCAGCATTTT
TRBD1	TRBV30	TRBJ1-1	.	CAWSSGTGRFF	TGTGCCTGGAGTAGCGGGACAGGGCGGTTCTTT
.	TRBV7-9	TRBJ1-6	.	CASSLALNSPLHF	TGTGCCAGCAGCTTAGCTTTAAATTCACCCCTCCACTTT
TRBD1	TRBV7-9	TRBJ1-1	.	CASSFPGQGAITEAFF	TGTGCCAGCAGCTTCCCGGGACAGGGGGCTATCACTGAAGCTTTCTTT
TRBD1	TRBV11-2	TRBJ1-6	.	CASSRTGGNYYSPLHF	TGTGCCAGCAGCCGGACAGGGGGCAACTATTATTCACCCCTCCACTTT
TRBD1	TRBV5-1	TRBJ2-1	.	CASSLFDRGQSYNEQFF	TGCGCCAGCAGCTTATTCGACAGGGGGCAATCTTACAATGAGCAGTTCTTC
.	TRBV2	TRBJ2-1	.	CASMVGSPYNEQFF	TGTGCCAGCATGGTGGGGAGCCCCTACAATGAGCAGTTCTTC
TRBD1	TRBV5-1	TRBJ2-3	few	CASSWTGTDTDTQYF	TGCGCCAGCAGCTGGACAGGAACAGACACAGATACGCAGTATTTT
.	TRBV30	TRBJ1-6	.	CAWSRNTEPSPLHF	TGTGCCTGGAGTCGAAATACTGAACCCTCACCCCTCCACTTT
TRBD1	TRBV29-1	TRBJ2-5	.	CSVYLRGQDGETQYF	TGCAGCGTCTACCTCCGCGGACAGGACGGGGAGACCCAGTACTTC
.	TRBV27	TRBJ1-5	.	CASSHGNQPQHF	TGTGCCAGCAGCCATGGCAATCAGCCCCAGCATTTT
TRBD1	TRBV10-3	TRBJ2-7	once	CAISGLASRGIYEQYF	TGTGCCATCAGTGGGCTAGCCAGCAGGGGGATCTACGAGCAGTACTTC
.	TRBV30	TRBJ2-7	.	CAWSRGYRAPYEQYF	TGTGCCTGGAGTAGGGGTTACAGGGCACCCTACGAGCAGTACTTC
.	TRBV7-6	TRBJ1-3	.	CASRLGSTGGNTIYF	TGTGCCAGCAGACTTGGCAGTACAGGGGGAAACACCATATATTTT
.	TRBV4-2	TRBJ1-1	.	CASSPGVMNTEAFF	TGTGCCAGCAGCCCGGGAGTCATGAACACTGAAGCTTTCTTT
TRBD1	TRBV9	TRBJ1-2	.	CASSVAVRQGGSNYGYTF	TGTGCCAGCAGCGTAGCTGTGAGACAGGGAGGCTCTAACTATGGCTACACCTTC
.	TRBV19	TRBJ1-5	once	CASSPGGGWRNQPQHF	TGTGCCAGTAGCCCTGGGGGGGGCTGGCGCAATCAGCCCCAGCATTTT
TRBD1	TRBV6-5	TRBJ1-1	.	CASSPTGYTEAFF	TGTGCCAGCAGTCCGACAGGGTATACTGAAGCTTTCTTT
TRBD2	TRBV9	TRBJ2-2	.	CASSWTSGGARELFF	TGTGCCAGCAGCTGGACTAGCGGGGGGGCCCGGGAGCTGTTTTTT
TRBD2	TRBV5-4	TRBJ2-4	.	CASSPRTSGGAGDIQYF	TGTGCCAGCAGCCCTCGGACTAGCGGGGGGGCCGGTGACATTCAGTACTTC
.	TRBV5-1	TRBJ1-2	.	CASSLAVRVMEDYGYTF	TGCGCCAGCAGCTTGGCGGTCAGGGTGATGGAAGACTATGGCTACACCTTC
TRBD1	TRBV10-2	TRBJ1-6	.	CASPRTGEYNSPLHF	TGCGCCAGCCCGAGGACAGGGGAGTATAATTCACCCCTCCACTTT
.	TRBV6-5	TRBJ2-3	few	CASSSPGTDTQYF	TGTGCCAGCAGTTCCCCTGGCACAGATACGCAGTATTTT
TRBD2	TRBV28	TRBJ2-1	.	CASSLTGGGYNEQFF	TGTGCCAGCAGTTTAACTGGGGGGGGCTACAATGAGCAGTTCTTC
TRBD1	TRBV4-2	TRBJ1-2	.	CASSQPTGSNYGYTF	TGTGCCAGCAGCCAACCGACAGGGAGTAACTATGGCTACACCTTC